This T cell receptor beta chain was sequenced during a study of T cells after yellow fever vaccination. TCRdb independently ran MiXCR on the 5' RACE reads; one entry per CDR3 protein. The repertoire includes approximately 250,000 distinct CDR3 sequences, over 4.5% of them detected once, and 3% to 4% sits in the top ten. The V end lost 5 bases, the J end lost 9 bases, and 11 bases lay between the germline ends. CDR1 SGHTA and CDR2 FQGTGA come from the germline V gene. The CDR3 consists of 12 residues. This rearrangement joins TRBV7-3 to TRBJ2-1, with D possibly being TRBD2 (6 bases). The receptor was isolated from a young man who received the YFV17D yellow fever vaccine. The sample was CD4+ T cells sorted from PBMCs, taken on the day of the yellow fever booster vaccination. The CDR3 DNA is TGTGCCAGCAGCGCGGGGTTTAGTGAGCAGTTCTTC. Protein product: CASSAGFSEQFF.